This T cell receptor (beta chain) was recorded in a study of blood T cell repertoires in COVID-19. As for the study in general: Collection of acute and convalescent COVID-19 samples took place in the United States, Italy and Spain. PBMCs, B-cell-depleted T cells, or T cells provided the cDNA or gDNA that made up the material.

Source study methods: Amplification of reference gene primers provided the estimated nucleated cell counts. Clones were read by immunoSEQ multiplex PCR, and TCRdb kept only the in-frame ones, dropping some. V, J and clone size were drawn from that table, and D and trimming were deduced from the DNA. The table records about 130,000 clones, over 75% of them present only once. The V gene's germline CDR1 is SGHTA and CDR2 FQGTGA. The ends were cut back, 2 bases at V and 3 bases at J, with 7 bases in the middle. The CDR3 runs to 13 residues. The V and J genes are TRBV7-3 and TRBJ1-1; perhaps TRBD1 as D (5 bases). What was sequenced was peripheral blood. This sequence was found in a man older than 75 with active or convalescent COVID-19. The CDR3 nucleotides are TGTGCCAGCAGCTTATCGGGGGACACTGAAGCTTTCTTT. It specifies CASSLSGDTEAFF.